Each of the 10 T cell receptor beta chains below was sequenced from the same sample in a study of beta chain features in type 1 diabetes. Sequenced material consisted of expressed TCRB transcripts (all of the isolated RNA was reverse transcribed). Clones were sequenced by immunoSEQ multiplex PCR, and TCRdb holds only the in-frame ones, with some missing. The data show about 260,000 clones, with roughly 70% seen just once and about 0.05% held by the top ten. Specimen: naive CD4+ T cells from blood. These receptors came from a man younger than 45 in good health.

The chain combines TRBV15 with TRBJ1-5; D gene uncertain. The CDR3 totals 14 residues. V was cut by 1 base and J by 6 bases, with 10 bases left in between. CDR1 is LNHNV, CDR2 YYDKDF, per germline (reference sequence). In DNA, the CDR3 is TGTGCCACCAGCAGAGTACAGAAGGGTCAGCCCCAGCATTTT. It is translated as CATSRVQKGQPQHF.

The chain recombines TRBV30 with TRBJ2-2, with a weak D call TRBD1 (6 bases). V dropped 3 bases and J dropped 5 bases, with 10 bases sitting between them. CDR1 is GTSNPN and CDR2 is SVGIG in the germline V gene (reference sequence). This CDR3 has 13 amino acids. CDR3 sequence: CAWRTGGTGELFF. Written as DNA, the CDR3 is TGTGCCTGGAGGACAGGAGGAACCGGGGAGCTGTTTTTT.

This clone was seen a single time. The sample holds other DNA sequences that translate to the same CDR3. The gene calls are TRBV29-1 and TRBJ2-7; 7 bases align to TRBD1. V lost 4 bases and J lost 0; bases outside the gene matches: 3. The CDR3 consists of 13 residues. CDR1 is SQVTM and CDR2 is ANQGSEA in the germline V gene. In DNA, the CDR3 is TGCAGCGTTGGGGGACAGCTCTCCTACGAGCAGTACTTC. Its protein is CSVGGQLSYEQYF.

The rearrangement links TRBV29-1 to TRBJ2-7; perhaps TRBD1 as D (5 bases). Trimming shortened V by 4 bases and J by 0 bases, and 10 bases separated the two germline ends. Germline loops: CDR1 SQVTM, CDR2 ANQGSEA. This CDR3 is 13 amino acids long. CDR3 region: CSVADINSYEQYF. The CDR3 DNA sequence: TGCAGCGTTGCGGACATAAACTCCTACGAGCAGTACTTC.

The V and J genes are TRBV30 and TRBJ1-2; D remains unclear. The ends were cut back, 3 bases at V and 4 bases at J, with 9 bases in the middle. This CDR3 spans 12 amino acids. CDR1 GTSNPN and CDR2 SVGIG come from the germline V gene (reference sequence). The CDR3 bases are TGTGCCTGGAGAGGAGTGGGCTATGGCTACACCTTC. Residues: CAWRGVGYGYTF.

The chain recombines TRBV5-1 with TRBJ1-1; perhaps TRBD1 as D (5 bases). The CDR3 is 14 residues long. The germline gives CDR1 SGHRS, CDR2 YFSETQ. With 2 bases removed from V and 1 base from J, the gap between germline ends came to 9 bases. CDR3 loop: CASSFQGWNTEAFF. As DNA, the CDR3 is TGCGCCAGCAGCTTTCAGGGTTGGAACACTGAAGCTTTCTTT. Full variable domain (remainder filled in from reference TRBV5-1 and TRBJ1-1): KAGVTQTPRYLIKTRGQQVTLSCSPISGHRSVSWYQQTPGQGLQFLFEYFSETQRNKGNFPGRFSGRQFSNSRSEMNVSTLELGDSALYLCASSFQGWNTEAFFGQGTRLTVV.

The rearrangement uses TRBV7-9 and TRBJ2-7; possible D gene TRBD1, 5 bases. Germline V gene sequence: CDR1 SEHNR, CDR2 FQNEAQ (reference sequence). V was trimmed by 4 bases and J by 0 bases, leaving 10 bases between them. The CDR3 is 14 residues long. The CDR3 sequence is CASSSRAGSYEQYF. The CDR3 coding sequence is TGTGCCAGCAGCTCCAGGGCAGGCTCCTACGAGCAGTACTTC.

The chain recombines TRBV30 with TRBJ1-4; no clear D gene. The V gene lost 1 base and the J gene lost 8 bases, with 11 bases spanning the gap. Per germline, CDR1 GTSNPN and CDR2 SVGIG (reference sequence). The CDR3 runs 13 residues. The chain's CDR3 is CAWSGRRSEKLFF. CDR3 DNA: TGTGCCTGGAGTGGTAGGCGGAGCGAAAAACTGTTTTTT.

This chain joins TRBV29-1 and TRBJ2-5; a weak D match, TRBD2 (5 bases). The CDR3 is 14 amino acids. Per the germline V gene, CDR1 is SQVTM and CDR2 is ANQGSEA. Trimming took 4 bases from V and 6 from J, leaving 18 bases between them. The CDR3 region has the DNA TGCAGCGTTGCCTTGAGGCTAGCTTTGCAGACCCAGTACTTC. It codes for CSVALRLALQTQYF.

The chain recombines TRBV30 with TRBJ2-7; D gene uncertain. This CDR3 comprises 11 residues. V was cut by 1 base and J by 1 base, with 2 bases left in between. Germline V gene sequence: CDR1 GTSNPN, CDR2 SVGIG (reference sequence). The CDR3 bases are TGTGCCTGGAGTGAGTCCTACGAGCAGTACTTC. The encoded protein is CAWSESYEQYF.